These 26 T cell receptor beta chains share one sample of origin, sequenced in a study of beta chain features in type 1 diabetes. Every isolated RNA sample was fully reverse transcribed, so sequencing captured expressed TCRB transcripts. Sequencing was performed with immunoSEQ multiplex PCR; in TCRdb, only in-frame clones are kept and a portion is missing. The top ten clones hold under 0.02% of a sample with approximately 330,000 clones, 9.5% to 12% of them seen once. Specimen: naive CD4+ T cells from blood. The receptor source for this set is a woman aged 30 to 39 in good health.

This clone was seen only a few times. The chain is built from TRBV6-4 and TRBJ1-2; 10 bases match TRBD1. There are 15 residues in the CDR3. Germline values: CDR1 MRHNA, CDR2 SNTAGT. Trimming removed 6 bases from V and 7 bases from J; junction bases left unmatched: 11. The CDR3 here is CASSRNDRGLTGYTF. The CDR3 DNA sequence: TGTGCCAGCAGCCGAAACGACAGGGGGCTTACTGGCTACACCTTC.

This clone was seen a handful of times. DNA for the CDR3: TGTGCCAGCAGCGTAGTATCACAGAAGCCCTACAATGAGCAGTTCTTC. Translating it yields CASSVVSQKPYNEQFF. V gene TRBV9 combines with J gene TRBJ2-1, with D uncertain. This CDR3 has 16 residues. V was cut by 0 bases and J by 2 bases, with 12 bases left in between. Germline V gives CDR1 SGDLS, CDR2 YYNGEE. Full variable domain (outside the CDR3, taken from reference TRBV9 and TRBJ2-1): DSGVTQTPKHLITATGQRVTLRCSPRSGDLSVYWYQQSLDQGLQFLIQYYNGEERAKGNILERFSAQQFPDLHSELNLSSLELGDSALYFCASSVVSQKPYNEQFFGPGTRLTVL.

V gene TRBV9 combines with J gene TRBJ2-7, with TRBD1 matching over 10 bases. The germline CDR1 and CDR2 sequences are SGDLS and YYNGEE. This CDR3 has 16 residues. J gave up 7 bases and V 3 bases, and 13 bases lay outside the gene matches. CDR3 nucleotides: TGTGCCAGCAGCGAATACACCGGGACAGGGGTTGGGGAGCAGTACTTC. Protein: CASSEYTGTGVGEQYF.

V is TRBV18 and J is TRBJ2-6, with 10 bases matching TRBD1. J lost 0 bases, V lost 0 bases, and 2 bases had no gene match. The germline CDR1 and CDR2 sequences are KGHSH and LQKENI. There are 18 residues in the CDR3. CDR3 loop: CASSPPGQGSSGANVLTF. CDR3 bases: TGTGCCAGCTCACCACCGGGACAGGGGAGCTCTGGGGCCAACGTCCTGACTTTC. Full variable domain (rest looked up from reference TRBV18 and TRBJ2-6): NAGVMQNPRHLVRRRGQEARLRCSPMKGHSHVYWYRQLPEEGLKFMVYLQKENIIDESGMPKERFSAEFPKEGPSILRIQQVVRGDSAAYFCASSPPGQGSSGANVLTFGAGSRLTVL.

The rearrangement joins TRBV2 to TRBJ2-7; TRBD1 agrees at 7 bases. Germline CDR1 and CDR2: SNHLY and FYNNEI. The J segment lost 4 bases and the V segment lost 3 bases, leaving 15 bases of the junction unmatched. There are 17 residues in the CDR3. CDR3 loop: CASSERLGRQGTYEQYF. CDR3 nucleotides: TGTGCCAGCAGTGAGCGGCTTGGGAGACAGGGTACTTACGAGCAGTACTTC.

This chain uses TRBV30 with TRBJ1-2; 9 bases match TRBD1. The ends lost 2 bases at V and 3 bases at J; junction bases unmatched: 7. This CDR3 has 15 residues. Germline lookup yields CDR1 GTSNPN and CDR2 SVGIG (reference sequence). CDR3 amino acids: CAWSLRDREYYGYTF. CDR3 in DNA: TGTGCCTGGAGTCTGAGGGACAGGGAATACTATGGCTACACCTTC.

The chain couples TRBV30 to TRBJ2-6, with TRBD1 as a possible D gene (5 bases). Looked up from germline, CDR1 is GTSNPN and CDR2 is SVGIG (reference sequence). The CDR3 runs to 14 residues. V shed 1 base and J shed 1 base, with 5 bases lying between them. The CDR3 nucleotides are TGTGCCTGGAGTGCAGGGTCTGGGGCCAACGTCCTGACTTTC. Residues: CAWSAGSGANVLTF. The full variable domain, rest sourced from reference TRBV30 and TRBJ2-6, is SQTIHQWPATLVQPVGSPLSLECTVEGTSNPNLYWYRQAAGRGLQLLFYSVGIGQISSEVPQNLSASRPQDRQFILSSKKLLLSDSGFYLCAWSAGSGANVLTFGAGSRLTVL.

This clone was observed a handful of times. CDR3 in amino acids: CAWSSQGSEPQHF. The CDR3 DNA reads TGTGCCTGGAGCTCGCAGGGTTCCGAGCCCCAGCATTTT. The chain carries TRBV30 and TRBJ1-5, with D possibly TRBD1 on 5 matching bases. Trimming cost V 3 bases and J 8 bases, with 14 bases left between them. Germline values: CDR1 GTSNPN, CDR2 SVGIG (reference sequence). The CDR3 spans 13 residues.

The chain combines TRBV18 with TRBJ2-3; TRBD2 matches at 11 bases. CDR3 length: 17 residues. Trimming removed 1 base from V and 11 bases from J; junction bases left unmatched: 14. Germline V gene sequence: CDR1 KGHSH, CDR2 LQKENI. CDR3 sequence (DNA): TGTGCCAGCTCACCACGATCCGGGACTAGCGGATCCCATGGGCAGTATTTT. As protein: CASSPRSGTSGSHGQYF.

The chain carries TRBV5-1 and TRBJ2-5; D is ambiguous. Trimming cost V 0 bases and J 3 bases, with 12 bases left between them. The CDR3 has 15 amino acids. CDR1 is SGHRS and CDR2 is YFSETQ in the germline V gene. CDR3 sequence reads: CASSLAAAAKETQYF. CDR3 sequence (DNA): TGCGCCAGCAGCTTGGCCGCGGCGGCCAAAGAGACCCAGTACTTC.

CDR3: CAWSVTSGRYEQYF. CDR3 sequence (DNA): TGTGCCTGGAGTGTTACTAGCGGGAGATACGAGCAGTACTTC. J is TRBJ2-7 and V is TRBV30; 11 bases match TRBD2. CDR3 length: 14 amino acids. The V segment lost 0 bases and the J segment 4 bases; nucleotides outside the gene matches: 2. The germline V gene has CDR1 GTSNPN and CDR2 SVGIG (reference sequence).

In this sample, this clone turned up a few times. The DNA for the CDR3 is TGTGCCAGTTCGACAGGATCTTTCTACGAGCAGTACTTC. This sequence encodes CASSTGSFYEQYF. The rearrangement joins TRBV28 to TRBJ2-7; possibly TRBD1 for D (6 bases). This CDR3 spans 13 amino acids. The germline V and J ends were trimmed by 9 bases and 3 bases, with 15 bases remaining between them. The germline V gene encodes CDR1 MDHEN and CDR2 SYDVKM.

The chain carries TRBV19 and TRBJ2-1, with 11 positions matching TRBD2. From germline, CDR1 is LNHDA and CDR2 SQIVND (reference sequence). The CDR3 totals 15 residues. Losses at the gene ends were 6 bases for V and 5 bases for J; bases not matched to a gene: 6. The CDR3 DNA follows: TGTGCCAGTAGGGAACTGACTAGCGGGAACAATGAGCAGTTCTTC. Its protein is CASRELTSGNNEQFF.

The chain is built from TRBV28 and TRBJ2-2, with D unresolved. Looked up from germline, CDR1 is MDHEN and CDR2 is SYDVKM. With 5 bases removed from V and 7 bases from J, the gap between germline ends came to 14 bases. CDR3 length: 14 residues. The CDR3 sequence: CASSLVSQNGELFF. The CDR3 nucleotides are TGTGCCAGCAGTCTAGTTAGTCAGAACGGGGAGCTGTTTTTT.

The gene calls are TRBV28 and TRBJ2-3; a weak D match, TRBD1 (6 bases). CDR1 MDHEN and CDR2 SYDVKM come from the germline V gene. The CDR3 is made up of 13 amino acids. V was cut by 6 bases and J by 1 base, with 8 bases left in between. The CDR3 here is CASRYRGTDTQYF. DNA of the CDR3: TGTGCCAGCAGATACAGGGGCACAGATACGCAGTATTTT. Looking up the rest from reference TRBV28 and TRBJ2-3 gives the full variable domain: DVKVTQSSRYLVKRTGEKVFLECVQDMDHENMFWYRQDPGLGLRLIYFSYDVKMKEKGDIPEGYSVSREKKERFSLILESASTNQTSMYLCASRYRGTDTQYFGPGTRLTVL.

This clone has just a few counts. The chain recombines TRBV29-1 with TRBJ2-1; 9 nucleotides line up with TRBD2. The junction had 7 bases not matched to a gene; V was cut back by 0 bases and J by 7 bases. This CDR3 is built from 15 residues. The germline V gene has CDR1 SQVTM and CDR2 ANQGSEA. The CDR3 region has the DNA TGCAGCGTTGAAGATCGGCGCGGGAGGGCAAATGAGCAGTTCTTC. Translated: CSVEDRRGRANEQFF.

This clone was seen a few times. The chain uses TRBV5-6 and TRBJ1-2; D perhaps matches TRBD1 (6 bases). V was trimmed by 0 bases and J by 2 bases, leaving 8 bases between them. Germline V lookup: CDR1 SGHDT, CDR2 YYEEEE. This CDR3 spans 14 amino acids. The CDR3 loop is CASSLAGANYGYTF. The CDR3, as DNA: TGTGCCAGCAGCTTGGCAGGGGCCAACTATGGCTACACCTTC.

This chain links TRBV28 with TRBJ2-7; 7 positions match TRBD1. Trimming at V came to 8 bases and at J to 3 bases, leaving 10 bases not matched to a gene. This CDR3 has 14 residues. Germline CDR1 is MDHEN and CDR2 is SYDVKM. The CDR3 nucleotides read TGTGCCAGCGTAACCGGGACAGAAAACTACGAGCAGTACTTC. Translation gives CASVTGTENYEQYF.

This clone turned up a few times. The rearrangement joins TRBV29-1 to TRBJ2-7; the match to TRBD2 covers 10 bases. J lost 4 bases, V lost 0 bases, and 6 bases had no gene match. CDR1 and CDR2 from the germline V gene are SQVTM and ANQGSEA. The length of the CDR3 is 15 residues. CDR3 sequence: CSVEEVTSGAYEQYF. In nucleotides, the CDR3 is TGCAGCGTTGAAGAGGTTACTAGCGGGGCTTACGAGCAGTACTTC.

This clone was counted only a few times. The chain has TRBV15 and TRBJ2-3; the D gene is possibly TRBD1 (6 bases). The CDR3 consists of 16 residues. Trimming pared 3 bases from V and 2 bases from J, leaving 15 bases between. CDR1 LNHNV and CDR2 YYDKDF come from the germline V gene (reference sequence). CDR3 region: CATSRPGQKYTDTQYF. The CDR3 nucleotides read TGTGCCACCAGCAGGCCCGGACAGAAATACACAGATACGCAGTATTTT. The full variable domain, its missing parts supplied by reference TRBV15 and TRBJ2-3, is DAMVIQNPRYQVTQFGKPVTLSCSQTLNHNVMYWYQQKSSQAPKLLFHYYDKDFNNEADTPDNFQSRRPNTSFCFLDIRSPGLGDTAMYLCATSRPGQKYTDTQYFGPGTRLTVL.

This clone was detected a few times. This sequence joins TRBV28 and TRBJ2-2, with 8 nucleotides matching TRBD1. After removal of 3 bases from V and 12 bases from J, the junction contained 9 bases not matched to a gene. Germline CDR1 is MDHEN and CDR2 is SYDVKM. CDR3 size: 14 residues. This CDR3 reads CASSLTGVRGKLFF. CDR3 coding DNA: TGTGCCAGCAGTTTGACAGGGGTCCGTGGGAAGCTGTTTTTT.

This clone was seen only a few times. The CDR3 spells CASSDPREPPEAFF. The DNA of the CDR3 is TGTGCCAGCAGTGACCCCCGGGAGCCTCCTGAAGCTTTCTTT. The rearrangement uses TRBV6-1 and TRBJ1-1; D call uncertain. This CDR3 contains 14 residues. V lost 3 bases and J lost 6, with 14 bases in between. Germline V gene data show CDR1 as MNHNS and CDR2 as SASEGT.

The chain combines TRBV2 with TRBJ1-3, with D tentatively TRBD1 (6 bases). Germline CDR1 reads SNHLY; CDR2 reads FYNNEI. This CDR3 region has 15 residues. Trimming pared 4 bases from V and 3 bases from J, leaving 13 bases between. Here the CDR3 reads CASSGTASLGNTIYF. Here the CDR3 DNA reads TGTGCCAGCAGTGGGACAGCTTCGCTTGGAAACACCATATATTTT.

The table lists this clone with a few counts. The rearrangement uses TRBV28 and TRBJ2-1; 9 bases are shared with TRBD1. The CDR3 sequence is 15 residues long. V trimming: 1 base; J trimming: 8 bases; junction bases outside the gene matches: 6. Germline assignment: CDR1 MDHEN and CDR2 SYDVKM. CDR3 protein: CASSLLQGAVDEQFF. The DNA for the CDR3 is TGTGCCAGCAGTTTATTACAGGGGGCGGTGGATGAGCAGTTCTTC.

This clone was seen only a few times. The chain combines TRBV29-1 with TRBJ1-1; D remains ambiguous. V dropped 4 bases and J dropped 2 bases, with 11 bases sitting between them. The CDR3 consists of 13 residues. Germline values: CDR1 SQVTM, CDR2 ANQGSEA. CDR3 protein: CSVAKQINTEAFF. CDR3 coding DNA: TGCAGCGTTGCTAAACAGATAAACACTGAAGCTTTCTTT.

The CDR3 spells CASSLAPSTSGPTYEQYF. For the CDR3, the DNA is TGTGCCAGCAGCTTGGCCCCTTCGACTAGCGGTCCTACCTACGAGCAGTACTTC. V and J are TRBV4-2 and TRBJ2-7, with 9 bases fitting TRBD2. The V gene's germline CDR1 is LGHNA and CDR2 YNFKEQ. V gave up 5 bases and J gave up 2 bases; unmatched junction bases: 16. The CDR3 extends over 18 amino acids.